This TCR beta chain originates from a study of blood T cell repertoires in COVID-19. Across the whole study: Specimens from acute and convalescent COVID-19 originated in the United States, Italy and Spain.

Clinical histories supplied by participants themselves formed the basis of cohort assignment. Each recovered donor of Cohort 3 presented with two negative PCRs, clearance, or symptom resolution. Per germline, CDR1 KGHDR and CDR2 SFDVKD. V lost 4 bases, J lost 14 bases, and 16 bases lay in between. This CDR3 is built from 12 residues. In the authors' methods: Estimates of nucleated cell counts were drawn from the amplification of reference gene primers. Data came from immunoSEQ multiplex PCR; TCRdb stores just in-frame clones and leaves some out. For V, J and clone size, that table is used; D and trimming come from the DNA. The sample shows 250,000 to 300,000 clones, about nine tenths of them seen only once.

The chain employs TRBV24-1 and TRBJ2-5; D remains ambiguous. This TCR came from a woman between 40 and 50 years old who had recovered from COVID-19. Sequenced: PBMCs or T cells enriched from blood (not recorded which). CDR3 DNA: TGTGCCACCAGTGACCCTCTAGGAGCCCTCTACTTC. Its protein is CATSDPLGALYF.